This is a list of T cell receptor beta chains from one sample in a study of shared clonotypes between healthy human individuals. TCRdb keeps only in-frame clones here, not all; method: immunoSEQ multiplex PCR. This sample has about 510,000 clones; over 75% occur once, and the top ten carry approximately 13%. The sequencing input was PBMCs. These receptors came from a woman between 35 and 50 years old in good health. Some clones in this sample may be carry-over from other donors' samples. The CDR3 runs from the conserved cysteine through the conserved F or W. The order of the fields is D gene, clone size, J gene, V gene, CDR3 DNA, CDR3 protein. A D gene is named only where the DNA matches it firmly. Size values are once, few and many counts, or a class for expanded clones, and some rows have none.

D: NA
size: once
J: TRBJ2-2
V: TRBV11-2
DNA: TGTGCCAGCAGCTTAGGTGCCAGAAGCTACACCGGGGAGCTGTTTTTT
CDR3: CASSLGARSYTGELFF

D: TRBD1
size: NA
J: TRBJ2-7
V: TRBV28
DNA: TGTGCCAGCAGCCCAAGACAGGGAATTGAATCCTACGAGCAGTACTTC
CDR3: CASSPRQGIESYEQYF

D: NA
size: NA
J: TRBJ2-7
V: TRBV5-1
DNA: TGCGCCAGCAGCCCAACGGCCAACCCCTACGAGCAGTACTTC
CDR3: CASSPTANPYEQYF

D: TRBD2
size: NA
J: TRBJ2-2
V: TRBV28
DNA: TGTGCCAGCAGTCCCGACCGCACTAGCGGGTTAACCAACACCGGGGAGCTGTTTTTT
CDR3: CASSPDRTSGLTNTGELFF

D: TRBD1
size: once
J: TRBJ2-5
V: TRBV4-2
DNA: TGTGCCAGCAGCCAAGTGGGACAGGGGAATCTGGAGACCCAGTACTTC
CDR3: CASSQVGQGNLETQYF

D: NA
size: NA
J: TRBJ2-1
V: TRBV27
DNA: TGTGCCAGCAGTACACGCAGGGAGTCGAGTGAGCAGTTCTTC
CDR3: CASSTRRESSEQFF

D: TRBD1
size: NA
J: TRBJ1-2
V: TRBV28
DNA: TGTGCCAGCAGCCCCGGGACAGGGAATTTTGGCTACACCTTC
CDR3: CASSPGTGNFGYTF

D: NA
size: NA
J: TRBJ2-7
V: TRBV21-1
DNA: TGTGCCAGCAGCAAATCTATCAGGCCGAACTGGATGTACGAGCAGTACTTC
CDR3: CASSKSIRPNWMYEQYF

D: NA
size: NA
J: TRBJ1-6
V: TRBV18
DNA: TGTGCCAGCTCACCAGCGGACACGGTGGGGTCACCCCTCCACTTT
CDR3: CASSPADTVGSPLHF

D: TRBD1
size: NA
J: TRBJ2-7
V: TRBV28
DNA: TGTGCCAGCAGCTCTGCTGGACAGGGGGCAGGATCCTACGAGCAGTACTTC
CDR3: CASSSAGQGAGSYEQYF

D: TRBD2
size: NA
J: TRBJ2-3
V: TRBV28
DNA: TGTGCCAGCAGTCGTCCCGGGACTAGCGTGGGGCCAGATACGCAGTATTTT
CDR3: CASSRPGTSVGPDTQYF

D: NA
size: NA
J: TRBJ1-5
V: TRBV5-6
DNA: TGTGCCAGCAGCCGCGCCGGTGCTCAAAATCAGCCCCAGCATTTT
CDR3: CASSRAGAQNQPQHF

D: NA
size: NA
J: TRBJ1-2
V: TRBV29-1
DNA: TGCAGCGTTGAGGGGGATTCGGGCTACACCTTC
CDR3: CSVEGDSGYTF

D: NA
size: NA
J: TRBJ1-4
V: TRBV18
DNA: TGTGCCAGCTCACCAATCCGGACAACTAATGAAAAACTGTTTTTT
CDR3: CASSPIRTTNEKLFF

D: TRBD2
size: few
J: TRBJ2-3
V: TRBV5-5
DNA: TGTGCCAGCAGGGATAAGCGGGGTTCGCAGTATTTT
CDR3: CASRDKRGSQYF

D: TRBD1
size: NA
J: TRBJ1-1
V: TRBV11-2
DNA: TGTGCCAGCAGCTTACCCCCGGGACAGCTTGAAGCTTTCTTT
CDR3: CASSLPPGQLEAFF